This T cell receptor (beta chain) was identified in a study of T-cell memory formation after mild COVID-19. Study at large: The two donors had largely donor-specific TCR clusters.

Employing constant-segment primers, 5'RACE generated TCR alpha and TCR beta cDNA libraries bearing sample barcodes and UMIs. TCRdb itself ran the 5' RACE reads through MiXCR, one entry per CDR3 protein. This table has roughly 150,000 distinct CDR3 sequences, 13% to 15% appearing once. Study-level points and caveats: Contracting clones from day 15 to 85 showed balanced CD4/CD8; later expanders favored CD4+. Detection of some responders pre-infection suggested pre-existing cross-reactive memory T cells participated.

Trimming took off 6 bases at V and 5 bases at J, with 16 bases between the two ends. CDR3 length equals 14 residues. Comment on this clonotype: The antigen is undetermined.

This chain connects TRBV12-3 or TRBV12-4 to TRBJ2-5; D is uncertain. This clonotype was obtained from an adult woman who had mild COVID-19 (a few samples of this study predate the infection). Cell type and time point are not known. Sequencing used PBMCs or a T cell subset sorted from them (not recorded which). CDR3 loop: CASSLQEARETQYF. CDR3 sequence (DNA): TGTGCCAGCAGCCTCCAGGAAGCGCGGGAGACCCAGTACTTC.